This TCR beta chain was sequenced for a study of blood T cells in healthy people across ages. Then a second PCR, running roughly 7 to 11 cycles, was carried out with a sample-barcoded 5' primer and a J-beta primer mix. TCRdb re-analysed the 5' RACE reads in MiXCR, keeping a single row per CDR3 protein. The sample shows around 750,000 distinct CDR3 sequences, 50% to 65% of them seen only once. Findings and caveats of the study: Unsorted PBMCs ruled out conclusive naive versus antigen-experienced comparison. Whereas aged donors had fewer naive CD4+ cells, long-lived donors had more of them and higher diversity.

This CDR3 comprises 16 residues. V dropped 3 bases and J dropped 5; count of bases not matched to a gene: 8. The germline V gene encodes CDR1 SGHVS and CDR2 FNYEAQ. Concerning this clonotype: The antigen remains unidentified.

The sequencing sample was made of blood. This clonotype originated in a man at least 80 years old in good health. The gene calls are TRBV7-6 and TRBJ2-1, with TRBD1 matching over 9 bases. CDR3 coding DNA: TGTGCCAGCAGCTTCGGGGGACAGGGTCAGCACAATGAGCAGTTCTTC. It specifies CASSFGGQGQHNEQFF.